These 24 T cell receptor beta chains were sequenced from one sample in a study of blood T cell repertoires in COVID-19. Data came from immunoSEQ multiplex PCR; TCRdb stores just in-frame clones and leaves some out. The table shows about 140,000 clones, with 65% to 85% occurring only once. Sequencing was carried out using peripheral blood. These receptors were obtained from a man between 50 and 59 years old with active or convalescent COVID-19.

V usage is TRBV7-6 and J usage is TRBJ2-1; the D gene is possibly TRBD2 (7 bases). CDR1 SGHVS and CDR2 FNYEAQ come from the germline V gene. The CDR3 totals 14 residues. Trimming shortened V by 3 bases and J by 7 bases, and 13 bases separated the two germline ends. Here the CDR3 DNA reads TGTGCCAGCAGCTTGGGGGCTAGCGGAAATGAGCAGTTCTTC. Its translation: CASSLGASGNEQFF.

The chain couples TRBV20-1 to TRBJ1-1; D is unclear. CDR3 length equals 11 residues. CDR1 is DFQATT, CDR2 SNEGSKA, per germline (reference sequence). Between the trimmed V and J ends, which lost 5 bases and 4 bases, there was a span of 8 bases. CDR3 nucleotides: TGCAGTGCTGGGTGGAGCACTGAAGCTTTCTTT. This translates into CSAGWSTEAFF.

This sequence joins TRBV9 and TRBJ2-3; 11 bases fit TRBD2. V shed 2 bases, J shed 0 bases, and the junction held 14 bases outside the gene matches. The germline CDR1 and CDR2 sequences are SGDLS and YYNGEE. The CDR3 runs to 20 residues. The CDR3 DNA sequence: TGTGCCAGCAGCGTCCAGATACTAGCGGGAGCGTCACTTAGCACAGATACGCAGTATTTT. Translation gives CASSVQILAGASLSTDTQYF.

The chain couples TRBV5-6 to TRBJ2-5; the match to TRBD1 covers 7 bases. Trimming at V came to 1 base and at J to 5 bases, leaving 5 bases not matched to a gene. The CDR3 sequence is 14 residues long. Per germline, CDR1 SGHDT and CDR2 YYEEEE. The CDR3 sequence: CASSLRDSTETQYF. As DNA, the CDR3 is TGTGCCAGCAGCTTGAGGGACAGCACGGAGACCCAGTACTTC.

The chain combines TRBV14 with TRBJ2-7, with 8 bases matching TRBD1. Germline-derived CDR1 and CDR2 are SGHDN and FVKESK. After removal of 2 bases from V and 6 bases from J, the junction contained 12 bases not matched to a gene. The CDR3 is 16 residues long. The DNA of the CDR3 is TGTGCCAGCAGCCAAAGCAGGGGGCCACTTCATTCCGAGCAGTACTTC. Its translation is CASSQSRGPLHSEQYF. Supplemented by reference TRBV14 and TRBJ2-7, the full variable domain reads EAGVTQFPSHSVIEKGQTVTLRCDPISGHDNLYWYRRVMGKEIKFLLHFVKESKQDESGMPNNRFLAERTGGTYSTLKVQPAELEDSGVYFCASSQSRGPLHSEQYFGPGTRLTVT.

The chain recombines TRBV19 with TRBJ1-3; D perhaps matches TRBD1 (6 bases). V was trimmed by 4 bases and J by 0 bases, leaving 13 bases between them. Germline V gives CDR1 LNHDA, CDR2 SQIVND (reference sequence). The length of the CDR3 is 16 residues. CDR3 sequence (DNA): TGTGCCAGTAGTACCCTCGGGGGGCTCTCTGGAAACACCATATATTTT. Protein product: CASSTLGGLSGNTIYF.

The V call is TRBV7-9, the J call TRBJ1-2; possibly TRBD1 for D (5 bases). This CDR3 comprises 15 residues. Germline CDR1 and CDR2: SEHNR and FQNEAQ (reference sequence). Trimming took off 5 bases at V and 4 bases at J, with 17 bases between the two ends. The CDR3 DNA is TGTGCCAGCAGCCCGTTACAGGCGGCTATCTATGGCTACACCTTC. Its protein product is CASSPLQAAIYGYTF.

The J gene is TRBJ2-1, the V gene TRBV5-1; D is unclear. CDR3 size: 12 residues. Trimming took off 4 bases at V and 6 bases at J, with 8 bases between the two ends. Germline CDR1 SGHRS, CDR2 YFSETQ. This CDR3 is CASSLNGNEQFF. The CDR3 DNA reads TGCGCCAGCAGCCTGAACGGCAATGAGCAGTTCTTC.

This clone showed up just once. The chain is built from TRBV5-1 and TRBJ2-7; possibly TRBD1 for D (7 bases). Germline V gene lookup returns CDR1 SGHRS and CDR2 YFSETQ. Trimming removed 4 bases at V and 5 bases at J, with 13 bases between. The CDR3 totals 13 residues. CDR3 bases: TGCGCCAGCAGCGCGGGACAGACCAACGAGCAGTACTTC. Protein: CASSAGQTNEQYF.

The gene calls are TRBV5-1 and TRBJ1-2, with D unclear. In germline, CDR1 is SGHRS, CDR2 YFSETQ. This CDR3 is 13 amino acids long. Trimming took 0 bases from V and 1 from J, leaving 4 bases between them. CDR3 in DNA: TGCGCCAGCAGCTTGGATATTAACTATGGCTACACCTTC. Residues: CASSLDINYGYTF.

The chain carries TRBV5-1 and TRBJ2-1, with D uncertain. The germline gives CDR1 SGHRS, CDR2 YFSETQ. The CDR3 consists of 13 residues. Trimming shortened V by 0 bases and J by 3 bases, and 4 bases separated the two germline ends. This CDR3 is CASSLVYYNEQFF. In nucleotides, the CDR3 is TGCGCCAGCAGCTTGGTCTACTACAATGAGCAGTTCTTC.

The CDR3, as DNA: TGTGCCAGCTCACCACTCCAGGGAACTAACTATGGCTACACCTTC. Amino acid sequence: CASSPLQGTNYGYTF. The chain employs TRBV18 and TRBJ1-2, with D perhaps TRBD1 (5 bases). Germline V CDR1 and CDR2: KGHSH, LQKENI. CDR3 length: 15 residues. Trimming removed 1 base from V and 0 bases from J, with 9 bases in between.

The V call is TRBV27, the J call TRBJ1-5; D possibly corresponds to TRBD1 (6 bases). Trimming pared 0 bases from V and 5 bases from J, leaving 11 bases between. From germline, CDR1 is MNHEY and CDR2 SMNVEV (reference sequence). This CDR3 is 15 amino acids long. The CDR3 sequence: CASSLSWQGYQPQHF. The CDR3 DNA is TGTGCCAGCAGTTTATCCTGGCAGGGGTATCAGCCCCAGCATTTT.

The V and J genes are TRBV6-5 and TRBJ2-7; TRBD2 matches at 7 bases. The V gene end was trimmed by 7 bases and the J gene end by 2 bases; junction bases not matched to a gene: 8. The CDR3 length is 14 residues. CDR1 and CDR2 from the germline V gene are MNHEY and SVGAGI. The CDR3 region has the DNA TGTGCCAGCACTACCAGCGGGGCAACCTACGAGCAGTACTTC. Its translation is CASTTSGATYEQYF.

The chain couples TRBV11-3 to TRBJ2-1; possibly TRBD2 for D (5 bases). This CDR3 region has 12 residues. V lost 4 bases to trimming and J lost 9 bases, with 10 bases between them. Germline V CDR1 and CDR2: SGHNT, YENEEA. The CDR3 sequence: CASSSDRGEQFF. DNA for the CDR3: TGTGCCAGCAGCTCCGATCGGGGTGAGCAGTTCTTC.

The V gene is TRBV19, the J gene TRBJ1-6; the match to TRBD1 covers 10 bases. The CDR3 is 17 amino acids. Per the germline V gene, CDR1 is LNHDA and CDR2 is SQIVND (reference sequence). J gave up 9 bases and V 1 base, and 9 bases lay outside the gene matches. In DNA form, the CDR3 reads TGTGCCAGTAGTATAGGAACGGGACAGGGGATGGCTTCACCCCTCCACTTT. It specifies CASSIGTGQGMASPLHF.

J is TRBJ2-7 and V is TRBV30; tentative D call: TRBD2 (7 bases). The CDR3 loop spans 13 amino acids. Germline CDR1 GTSNPN, CDR2 SVGIG (reference sequence). The V gene lost 2 bases and the J gene lost 7 bases, with 15 bases spanning the gap. The CDR3 loop is CAWSTGRAREQYF. DNA of the CDR3: TGTGCCTGGAGTACAGGGAGGGCTCGGGAGCAGTACTTC.

The rearrangement links TRBV2 to TRBJ2-1; TRBD2 is a possible D gene (5 bases). V lost 6 bases and J 6 bases, leaving 12 bases between the germline ends. Germline lookup yields CDR1 SNHLY and CDR2 FYNNEI. The CDR3 is 13 residues long. The CDR3 DNA sequence: TGTGCCAGCAGCCTTGGACGGGGCAATGAGCAGTTCTTC. It specifies CASSLGRGNEQFF.

The J gene is TRBJ2-2, the V gene TRBV19, with D hard to call. The germline V gene encodes CDR1 LNHDA and CDR2 SQIVND (reference sequence). V lost 3 bases and J 0 bases, leaving 17 bases between the germline ends. The CDR3 covers 18 residues. The CDR3 DNA sequence: TGTGCCAGTAGTATGCTTTACAGTTTTGTGTCGAACACCGGGGAGCTGTTTTTT. It yields the protein CASSMLYSFVSNTGELFF.

The chain carries TRBV5-4 and TRBJ1-4; 9 bases are shared with TRBD1. Germline trimming cut 5 bases from V and 8 bases from J; bases unmatched to any gene: 10. Germline assignment: CDR1 SGHNT and CDR2 YYREEE (reference sequence). The CDR3 loop spans 15 amino acids. The CDR3, as DNA: TGTGCCAGCAGGTCCACAGGGGGCGCTGAGGAAAAACTGTTTTTT. This gives the protein CASRSTGGAEEKLFF.

The chain couples TRBV2 to TRBJ1-5; tentative D call: TRBD1 (5 bases). The germline V gene has CDR1 SNHLY and CDR2 FYNNEI. This CDR3 contains 16 residues. With 6 bases removed from V and 3 bases from J, the gap between germline ends came to 18 bases. This chain's CDR3 is CASSRRQGGFNQPQHF. The DNA for the CDR3 is TGTGCCAGCAGCCGGCGGCAGGGTGGGTTCAATCAGCCCCAGCATTTT.

This sequence joins TRBV7-3 and TRBJ2-3; 8 positions match TRBD2. With V trimmed by 5 bases and J by 4 bases, 11 bases remained unmatched. This CDR3 region has 16 residues. The germline V gene encodes CDR1 SGHTA and CDR2 FQGTGA. This CDR3 reads CASSPQSGSGADTQYF. The CDR3 coding sequence is TGTGCCAGCAGCCCCCAGAGCGGGAGTGGCGCAGATACGCAGTATTTT.

This clone has just a few counts. V is TRBV5-1 and J is TRBJ2-2; possibly TRBD1 for D (6 bases). CDR1 and CDR2 from the germline V gene are SGHRS and YFSETQ. Trimming stripped 4 bases from V and 4 bases from J, with 14 bases between. There are 15 residues in the CDR3. Here the CDR3 DNA reads TGCGCCAGCAGCCCCCCCGGGACACCCACCGGGGAGCTGTTTTTT. This gives the protein CASSPPGTPTGELFF.

The CDR3 sequence is CASTDRVNQPQHF. The CDR3 DNA sequence: TGTGCCAGCACTGACAGGGTAAATCAGCCCCAGCATTTT. The chain uses TRBV7-2 and TRBJ1-5; 7 bases align to TRBD1. The CDR3 extends over 13 amino acids. Germline values: CDR1 SGHTA, CDR2 FQGNSA. J lost 4 bases, V lost 7 bases, and 4 bases had no gene match.